This TCR beta chain was recovered during a study of siplizumab effects on memory and regulatory T cells. Study-level findings and limits: Where siplizumab was present, mappable alloreactive CD4+ clones averaged around 69% Treg-derived, compared with about 25% in controls.

Comments on this clone: No antigen is known for it. Mismatch with germline at one junction end may stem from a read error.

Germline values: CDR1 MDHEN, CDR2 SYDVKM. The CDR3 loop spans 9 amino acids. Generated by immunoSEQ multiplex PCR, the TCRdb table keeps only in-frame clones and is missing some. In the table there are about 100,000 clones, 85% to 95% of which are singletons. This chain links TRBV28 with TRBJ2-7, with no clear D. Sequenced sample: non-Treg CD4+ T cells sorted from blood. This TCR was recovered from a human donor in good health. CDR3 residues: CASSPPIHF. The DNA for the CDR3 is TGTGCCAGCAGCCCTCCCATCCACTTC.